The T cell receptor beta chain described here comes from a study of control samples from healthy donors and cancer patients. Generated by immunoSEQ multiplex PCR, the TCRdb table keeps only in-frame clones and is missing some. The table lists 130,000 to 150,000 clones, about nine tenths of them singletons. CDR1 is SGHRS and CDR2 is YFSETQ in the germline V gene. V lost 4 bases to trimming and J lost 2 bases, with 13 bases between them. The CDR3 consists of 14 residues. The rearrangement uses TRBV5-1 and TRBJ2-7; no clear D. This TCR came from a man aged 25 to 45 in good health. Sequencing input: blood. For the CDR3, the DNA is TGCGCCAGCAGCGCCGTTGACCGAGCCTACGAGCAGTACTTC. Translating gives CASSAVDRAYEQYF.